This is a list of T cell receptor beta chains from one sample in a study of memory CD4+ T cells and cytomegalovirus serostatus. Sequencing was performed with immunoSEQ multiplex PCR; in TCRdb, only in-frame clones are kept and a portion is missing. The sample includes about 47,000 clones, 70% to 75% of them seen just once. The sequenced sample consisted of memory CD4+ T cells from blood. The source of these receptors is an adult in good health and CMV-seropositive. The CDR3 runs from the conserved cysteine through the conserved F or W. The D gene is left open where the match is weak. Not every row has a clone size; where given, it reads once, few, many or a size class.

>TRBV19|TRBJ1-5|TRBD1|-
CASSIARRQGFQPQHF
TGTGCCAGTAGTATAGCCCGAAGACAGGGATTTCAGCCCCAGCATTTT
>TRBV28|TRBJ1-2|-|-
CASSKSRTHYGYTF
TGTGCCAGCAGCAAATCGAGGACCCACTATGGCTACACCTTC
>TRBV19|TRBJ2-2|TRBD1|-
CASRTGGDDTGELFF
TGTGCCAGCAGGACAGGGGGCGATGACACCGGGGAGCTGTTTTTT
>TRBV7-8|TRBJ2-5|TRBD2|-
CASSLGLARETQYF
TGTGCCAGCAGCTTAGGACTAGCGCGGGAGACCCAGTACTTC
>TRBV19|TRBJ1-6|-|once
CASSRTGINSPLHF
TGTGCCAGTAGTCGGACGGGGATTAATTCACCCCTCCACTTT
>TRBV19|TRBJ2-2|-|-
CASSISQGISIPGELFF
TGTGCCAGTAGTATATCCCAGGGGATATCCATTCCCGGGGAGCTGTTTTTT
>TRBV5-5|TRBJ1-5|-|-
CASSLSVGGGNQPQHF
TGTGCCAGCAGCTTGTCGGTAGGGGGAGGAAATCAGCCCCAGCATTTT
>TRBV4-2|TRBJ1-4|-|few
CASSHPPGGAANEKLFF
TGTGCCAGCAGCCATCCCCCGGGGGGGGCAGCTAATGAAAAACTGTTTTTT
>TRBV7-8|TRBJ1-3|TRBD1|-
CASSSPPQGVVRRNTIYF
TGTGCCAGCAGCTCACCCCCACAGGGGGTCGTCCGGCGGAACACCATATATTTT
>TRBV7-8|TRBJ2-7|-|-
CASSRTGDSYEQYF
TGTGCCAGCAGCCGAACCGGGGACTCCTACGAGCAGTACTTC
>TRBV6-6|TRBJ2-2|-|once
CASSSPGYSGELFF
TGTGCCAGCAGTTCCCCAGGGTATTCCGGGGAGCTGTTTTTT
>TRBV10-1|TRBJ2-1|-|-
CASSRSEQAFF
TGCGCCAGCAGTAGATCGGAACAGGCGTTCTTC
>TRBV5-1|TRBJ2-7|-|-
CASSLAQNAGDEQYF
TGCGCCAGCAGCTTGGCCCAGAACGCCGGTGACGAGCAGTACTTC
>TRBV4-3|TRBJ1-2|-|-
CASSQDEGFGGYTF
TGCGCCAGCAGCCAAGATGAAGGGTTTGGTGGCTACACCTTC
>TRBV4-2|TRBJ2-5|TRBD1|-
CASSQAGTGKETQYF
TGTGCCAGCAGCCAAGCCGGGACAGGGAAAGAGACCCAGTACTTC
>TRBV30|TRBJ1-5|-|once
CAWSNPGSQPQHF
TGTGCCTGGAGTAATCCGGGCAGTCAGCCCCAGCATTTT
>TRBV28|TRBJ1-2|-|-
CASSRGYLDGYTF
TGTGCCAGCAGTCGCGGTTATCTTGATGGCTACACCTTC
>TRBV18|TRBJ1-1|-|-
CASSPRGTQEAFF
TGTGCCAGCTCACCACGAGGCACACAGGAAGCTTTCTTT
>TRBV6-1|TRBJ1-4|TRBD1|-
CASSEAAGGRSYEKLFF
TGTGCCAGCAGTGAAGCGGCAGGGGGCCGTTCTTATGAAAAACTGTTTTTT